This entry features one T cell receptor beta chain sequence. Its antigen is not yet known. Base-call qualities are not available, and no considerably larger clone is one nucleotide away. This sample stems from a study of patients and donors after allogeneic stem cell transplantation (dated by TCRdb to the early 2020s). Libraries were made using RT-PCR. The sequencer listed for this sample is NextSeq 550. TCRdb reprocessed the public reads (quality trimming at Q25 with fastp, clone calling with MiXCR) and kept in-frame beta chains. Merged by CDR3 protein, the rows form single entries marked with the most common genes and DNA. For this sample the table gives roughly 180,000 distinct CDR3 sequences, of which 40% to 45% were detected only once. In total, the top ten clones hold 33% of the sample. The TCR originated in a human donor who was either an allogeneic HSCT recipient or a stem cell or donor lymphocyte infusion donor (not recorded which). It is not recorded whose cells these are; they may come from a transplant donor. Sequencing was done on a sample of blood, either unsorted or a sorted T cell fraction (not recorded which).

The DNA reads as follows: TGCGCCAGCAGCATGAGAGGGACAGGTTTCGGCTACACCTTC. Its translation reads: CASSMRGTGFGYTF. The V and J genes are TRBV5-1 and TRBJ1-2; the central 8 bases match TRBD1. From the cysteine up to the phenylalanine, the CDR3 has a length of 14 residues. Here the CDR3 DNA is all that survives: 42 bases in frame from base 1. CDR1 and CDR2, per the germline V gene, are SGHRS and YFSETQ. Germline trimming amounts to 4 bases on V and 8 bases on J, with 10 as the count of junction bases outside the gene matches.